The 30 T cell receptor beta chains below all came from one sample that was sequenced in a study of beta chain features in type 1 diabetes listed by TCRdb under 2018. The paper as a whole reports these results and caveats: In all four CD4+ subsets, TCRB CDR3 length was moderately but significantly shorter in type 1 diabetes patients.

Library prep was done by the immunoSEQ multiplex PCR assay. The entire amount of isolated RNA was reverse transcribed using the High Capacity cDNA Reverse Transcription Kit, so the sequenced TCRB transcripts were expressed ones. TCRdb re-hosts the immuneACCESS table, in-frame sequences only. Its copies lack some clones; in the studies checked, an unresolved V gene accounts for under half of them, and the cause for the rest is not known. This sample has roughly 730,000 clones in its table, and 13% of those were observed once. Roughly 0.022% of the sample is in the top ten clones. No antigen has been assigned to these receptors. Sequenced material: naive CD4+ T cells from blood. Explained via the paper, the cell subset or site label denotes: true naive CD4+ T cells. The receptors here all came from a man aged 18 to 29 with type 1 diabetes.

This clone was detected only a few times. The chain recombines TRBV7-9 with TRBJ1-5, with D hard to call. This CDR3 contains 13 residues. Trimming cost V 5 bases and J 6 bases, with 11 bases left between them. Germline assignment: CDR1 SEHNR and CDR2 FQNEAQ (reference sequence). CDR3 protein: CASSGPGGQPQHF. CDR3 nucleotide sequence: TGTGCCAGCAGCGGCCCGGGAGGTCAGCCCCAGCATTTT.

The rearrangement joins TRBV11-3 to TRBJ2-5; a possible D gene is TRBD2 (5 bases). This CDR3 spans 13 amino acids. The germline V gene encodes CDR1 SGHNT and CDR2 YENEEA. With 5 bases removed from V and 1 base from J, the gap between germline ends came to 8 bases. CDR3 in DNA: TGTGCCAGCAGCCCGGGATTCCAAGAGACCCAGTACTTC. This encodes CASSPGFQETQYF.

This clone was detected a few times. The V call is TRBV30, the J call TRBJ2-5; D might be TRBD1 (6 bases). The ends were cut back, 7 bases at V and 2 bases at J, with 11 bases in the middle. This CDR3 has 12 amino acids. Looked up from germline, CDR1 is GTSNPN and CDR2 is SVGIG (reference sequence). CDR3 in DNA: TGTGCCTCCCGAGGGGGACAAGAGACCCAGTACTTC. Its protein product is CASRGGQETQYF.

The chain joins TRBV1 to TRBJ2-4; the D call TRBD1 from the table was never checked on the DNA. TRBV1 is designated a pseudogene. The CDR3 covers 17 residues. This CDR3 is CTSSRRGQSSVKNIQYF. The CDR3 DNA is TGCACCAGCAGCCGCCGCGGACAGTCGAGTGTCAAAAACATTCAGTACTTC.

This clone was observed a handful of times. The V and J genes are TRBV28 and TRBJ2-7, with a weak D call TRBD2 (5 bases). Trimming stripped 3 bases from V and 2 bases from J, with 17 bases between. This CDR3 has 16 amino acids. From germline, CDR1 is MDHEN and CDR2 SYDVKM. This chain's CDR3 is CASSLPNMWGAYEQYF. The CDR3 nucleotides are TGTGCCAGCAGTTTGCCGAACATGTGGGGAGCCTACGAGCAGTACTTC.

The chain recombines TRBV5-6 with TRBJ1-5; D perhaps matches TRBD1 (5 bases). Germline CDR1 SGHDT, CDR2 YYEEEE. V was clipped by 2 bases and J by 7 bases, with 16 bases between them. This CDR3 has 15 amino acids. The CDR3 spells CASSFTQGTGQPQHF. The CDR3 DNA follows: TGTGCCAGCAGCTTTACTCAGGGAACGGGACAGCCCCAGCATTTT.

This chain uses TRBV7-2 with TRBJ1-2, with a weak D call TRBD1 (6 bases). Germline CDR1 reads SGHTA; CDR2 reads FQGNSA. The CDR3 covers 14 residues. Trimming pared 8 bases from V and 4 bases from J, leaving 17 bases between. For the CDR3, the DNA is TGTGCCAGCCATCCGGGGGCACAGGGCTATGGCTACACCTTC. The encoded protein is CASHPGAQGYGYTF.

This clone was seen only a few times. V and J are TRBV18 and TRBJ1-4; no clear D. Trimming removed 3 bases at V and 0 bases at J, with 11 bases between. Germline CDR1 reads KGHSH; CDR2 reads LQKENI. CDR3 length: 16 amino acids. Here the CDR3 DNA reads TGTGCCAGCTCACCGGAACAGCGAGCAACTAATGAAAAACTGTTTTTT. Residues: CASSPEQRATNEKLFF.

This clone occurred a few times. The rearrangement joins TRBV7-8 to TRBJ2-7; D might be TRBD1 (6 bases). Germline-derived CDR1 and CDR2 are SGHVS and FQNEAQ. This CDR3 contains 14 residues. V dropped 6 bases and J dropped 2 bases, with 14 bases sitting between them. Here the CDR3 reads CASSLGDNPYEQYF. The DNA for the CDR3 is TGTGCCAGCAGTTTGGGGGACAATCCCTACGAGCAGTACTTC.

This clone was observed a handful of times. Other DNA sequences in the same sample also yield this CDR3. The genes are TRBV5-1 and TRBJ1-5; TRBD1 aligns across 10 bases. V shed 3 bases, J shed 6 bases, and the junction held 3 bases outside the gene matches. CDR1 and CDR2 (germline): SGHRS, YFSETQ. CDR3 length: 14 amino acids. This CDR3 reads CASSSGQGGQPQHF. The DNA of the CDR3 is TGCGCCAGCAGCTCCGGACAGGGGGGTCAGCCCCAGCATTTT.

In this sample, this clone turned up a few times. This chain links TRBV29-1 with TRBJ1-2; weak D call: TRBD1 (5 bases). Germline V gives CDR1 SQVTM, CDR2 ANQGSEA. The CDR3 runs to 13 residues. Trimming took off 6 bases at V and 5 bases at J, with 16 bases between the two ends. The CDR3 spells CSVGPRAGYGYTF. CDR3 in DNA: TGCAGCGTGGGACCCAGGGCAGGTTATGGCTACACCTTC.

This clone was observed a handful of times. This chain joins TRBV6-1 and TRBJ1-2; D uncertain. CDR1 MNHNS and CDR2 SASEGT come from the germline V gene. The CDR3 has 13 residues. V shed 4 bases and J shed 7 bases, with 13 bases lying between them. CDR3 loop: CASSVKGGSGYTF. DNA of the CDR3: TGTGCCAGCAGTGTAAAGGGAGGGTCTGGCTACACCTTC.

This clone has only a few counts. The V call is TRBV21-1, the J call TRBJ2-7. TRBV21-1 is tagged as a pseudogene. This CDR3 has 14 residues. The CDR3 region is CATIPGTASHEQYF. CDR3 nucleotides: TGTGCCACCATACCGGGGACCGCGTCCCACGAGCAGTACTTC.

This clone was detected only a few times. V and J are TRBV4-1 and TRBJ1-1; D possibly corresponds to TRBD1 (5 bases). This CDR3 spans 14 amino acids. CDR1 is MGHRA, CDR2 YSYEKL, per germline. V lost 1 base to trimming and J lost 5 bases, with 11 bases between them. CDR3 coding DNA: TGCGCCAGCAGCCAAGGGAACCGGGGGACTGAAGCTTTCTTT. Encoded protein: CASSQGNRGTEAFF.

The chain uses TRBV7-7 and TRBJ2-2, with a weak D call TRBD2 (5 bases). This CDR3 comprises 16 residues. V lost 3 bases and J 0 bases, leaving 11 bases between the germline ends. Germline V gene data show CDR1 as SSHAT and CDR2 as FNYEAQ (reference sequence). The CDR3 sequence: CASSFRGLANTGELFF. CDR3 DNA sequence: TGTGCCAGCAGCTTTCGGGGTCTCGCGAACACCGGGGAGCTGTTTTTT.

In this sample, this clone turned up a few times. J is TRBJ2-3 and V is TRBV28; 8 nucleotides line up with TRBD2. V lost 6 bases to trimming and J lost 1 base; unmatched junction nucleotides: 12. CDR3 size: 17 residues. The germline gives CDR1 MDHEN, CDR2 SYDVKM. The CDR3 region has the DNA TGTGCCAGCAGCCTTACGCACCTGACTAGCGGCACAGATACGCAGTATTTT. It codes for CASSLTHLTSGTDTQYF.

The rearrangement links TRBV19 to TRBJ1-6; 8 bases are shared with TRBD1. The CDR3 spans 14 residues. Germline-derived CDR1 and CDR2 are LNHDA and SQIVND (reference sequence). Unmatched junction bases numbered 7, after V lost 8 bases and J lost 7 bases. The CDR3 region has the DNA TGTGCCAGTGCGCCGGGACAGGCCAATTCACCCCTCCACTTT. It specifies CASAPGQANSPLHF. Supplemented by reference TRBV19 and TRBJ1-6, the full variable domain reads DGGITQSPKYLFRKEGQNVTLSCEQNLNHDAMYWYRQDPGQGLRLIYYSQIVNDFQKGDIAEGYSVSREKKESFPLTVTSAQKNPTAFYLCASAPGQANSPLHFGNGTRLTVT.

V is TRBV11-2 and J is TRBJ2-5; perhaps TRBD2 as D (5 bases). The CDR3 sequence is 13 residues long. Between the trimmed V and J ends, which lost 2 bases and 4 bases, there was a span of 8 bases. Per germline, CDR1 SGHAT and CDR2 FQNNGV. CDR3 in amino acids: CASSLFAGETQYF. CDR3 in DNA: TGTGCCAGCAGCTTATTTGCGGGAGAGACCCAGTACTTC.

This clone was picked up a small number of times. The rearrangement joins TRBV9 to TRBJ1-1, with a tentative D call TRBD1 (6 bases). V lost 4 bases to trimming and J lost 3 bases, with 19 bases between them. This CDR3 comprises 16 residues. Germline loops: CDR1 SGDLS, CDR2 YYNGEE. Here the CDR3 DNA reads TGTGCCAGCAGCTTCCTGACAGGCCCCGGCGACACTGAAGCTTTCTTT. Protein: CASSFLTGPGDTEAFF.

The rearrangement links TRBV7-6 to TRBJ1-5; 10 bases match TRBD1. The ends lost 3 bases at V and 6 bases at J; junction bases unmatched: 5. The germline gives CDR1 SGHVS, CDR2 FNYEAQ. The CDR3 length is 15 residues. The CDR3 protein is CASSFGQGVSQPQHF. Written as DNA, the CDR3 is TGTGCCAGCAGCTTCGGACAGGGGGTGAGTCAGCCCCAGCATTTT.

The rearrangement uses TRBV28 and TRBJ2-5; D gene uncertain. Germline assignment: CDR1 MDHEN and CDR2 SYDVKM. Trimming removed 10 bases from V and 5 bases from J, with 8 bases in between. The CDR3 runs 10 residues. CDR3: CATGRETQYF. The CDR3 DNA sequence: TGTGCCACCGGGCGGGAGACCCAGTACTTC.

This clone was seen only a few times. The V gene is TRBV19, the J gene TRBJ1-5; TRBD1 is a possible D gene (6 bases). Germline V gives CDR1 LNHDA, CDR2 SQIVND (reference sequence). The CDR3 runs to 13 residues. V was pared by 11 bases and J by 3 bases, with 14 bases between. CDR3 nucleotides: TGTGCCGGATCAACAGGGCACAATCAGCCCCAGCATTTT. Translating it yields CAGSTGHNQPQHF. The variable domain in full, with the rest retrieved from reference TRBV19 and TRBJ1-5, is DGGITQSPKYLFRKEGQNVTLSCEQNLNHDAMYWYRQDPGQGLRLIYYSQIVNDFQKGDIAEGYSVSREKKESFPLTVTSAQKNPTAFYLCAGSTGHNQPQHFGDGTRLSIL.

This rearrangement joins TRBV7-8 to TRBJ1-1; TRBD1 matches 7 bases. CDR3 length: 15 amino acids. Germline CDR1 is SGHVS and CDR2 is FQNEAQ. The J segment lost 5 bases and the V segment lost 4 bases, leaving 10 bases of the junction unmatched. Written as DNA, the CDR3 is TGTGCCAGCAGCTCCAAGGGGGCTCCGGGGACTGAAGCTTTCTTT. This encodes CASSSKGAPGTEAFF.

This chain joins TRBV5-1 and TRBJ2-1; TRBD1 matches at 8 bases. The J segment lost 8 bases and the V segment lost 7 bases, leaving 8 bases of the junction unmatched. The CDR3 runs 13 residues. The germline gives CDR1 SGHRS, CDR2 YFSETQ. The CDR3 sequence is CASGEQGDDEQFF. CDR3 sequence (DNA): TGCGCCAGCGGGGAACAGGGGGACGATGAGCAGTTCTTC. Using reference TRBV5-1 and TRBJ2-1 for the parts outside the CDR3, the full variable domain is KAGVTQTPRYLIKTRGQQVTLSCSPISGHRSVSWYQQTPGQGLQFLFEYFSETQRNKGNFPGRFSGRQFSNSRSEMNVSTLELGDSALYLCASGEQGDDEQFFGPGTRLTVL.

CDR3 residues: CASSHSRQGKETQYF. In nucleotides, the CDR3 is TGTGCCAGCTCACACTCCCGACAAGGGAAAGAGACCCAGTACTTC. J is TRBJ2-5 and V is TRBV18; D is unclear. Trimming pared 4 bases from V and 3 bases from J, leaving 15 bases between. CDR1 KGHSH and CDR2 LQKENI come from the germline V gene. This CDR3 is built from 15 residues.

For the CDR3, the DNA is TGTGCCAGCAGCTTAAGGGGACAGGGCGGAGATGGCTACACCTTC. It translates to CASSLRGQGGDGYTF. The chain combines TRBV7-9 with TRBJ1-2; 9 bases fit TRBD1. This CDR3 spans 15 amino acids. Germline CDR1 and CDR2: SEHNR and FQNEAQ (reference sequence). With 2 bases clipped from V and 6 bases from J, the junction kept 7 bases outside the gene matches.

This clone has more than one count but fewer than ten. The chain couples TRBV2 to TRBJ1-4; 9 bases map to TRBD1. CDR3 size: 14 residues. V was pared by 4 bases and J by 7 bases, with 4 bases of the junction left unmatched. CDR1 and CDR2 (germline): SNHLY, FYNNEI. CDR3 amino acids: CASSAQGAGEKLFF. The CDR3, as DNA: TGTGCCAGCAGTGCACAGGGGGCGGGTGAAAAACTGTTTTTT.

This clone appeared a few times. This CDR3 is CASSWGDSNSNQPQHF. DNA of the CDR3: TGCGCCAGCAGCTGGGGGGACAGCAATAGCAATCAGCCCCAGCATTTT. The chain joins TRBV5-1 to TRBJ1-5, with 7 bases aligning to TRBD1. This CDR3 contains 16 residues. Germline CDR1 SGHRS, CDR2 YFSETQ. Trimming at V came to 3 bases and at J to 0 bases, leaving 6 bases not matched to a gene.

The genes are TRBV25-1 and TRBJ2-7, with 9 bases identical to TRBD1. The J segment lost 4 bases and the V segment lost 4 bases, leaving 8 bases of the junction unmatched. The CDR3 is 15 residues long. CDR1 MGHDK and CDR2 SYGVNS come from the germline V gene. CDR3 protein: CASSVRRTGVYEQYF. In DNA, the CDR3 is TGTGCCAGCAGTGTTAGGCGGACAGGGGTTTACGAGCAGTACTTC.

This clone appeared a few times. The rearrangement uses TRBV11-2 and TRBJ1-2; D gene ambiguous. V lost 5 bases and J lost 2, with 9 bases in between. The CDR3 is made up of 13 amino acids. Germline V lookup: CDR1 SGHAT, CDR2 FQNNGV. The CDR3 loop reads CASSPAENYGYTF. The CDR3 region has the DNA TGTGCCAGCAGCCCTGCCGAGAACTATGGCTACACCTTC.